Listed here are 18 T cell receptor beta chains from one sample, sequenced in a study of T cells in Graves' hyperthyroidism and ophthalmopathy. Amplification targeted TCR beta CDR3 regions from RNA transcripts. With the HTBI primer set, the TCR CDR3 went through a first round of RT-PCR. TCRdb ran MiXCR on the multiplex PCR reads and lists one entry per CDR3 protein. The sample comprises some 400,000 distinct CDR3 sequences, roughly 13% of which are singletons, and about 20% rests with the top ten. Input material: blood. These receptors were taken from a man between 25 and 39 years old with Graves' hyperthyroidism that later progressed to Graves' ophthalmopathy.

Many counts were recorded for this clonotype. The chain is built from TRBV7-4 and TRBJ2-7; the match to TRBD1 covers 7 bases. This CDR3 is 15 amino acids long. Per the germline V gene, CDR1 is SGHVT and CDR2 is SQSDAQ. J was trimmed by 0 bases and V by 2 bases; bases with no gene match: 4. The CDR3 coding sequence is TGTGCCAGCAGCTTACCAGGGGGATTCTCCTACGAGCAGTACTTC. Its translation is CASSLPGGFSYEQYF.

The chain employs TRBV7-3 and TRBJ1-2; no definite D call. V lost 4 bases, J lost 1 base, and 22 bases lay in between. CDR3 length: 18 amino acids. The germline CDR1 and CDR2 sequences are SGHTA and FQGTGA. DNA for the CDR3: TGTGCCAGCAGCTGCCATTCCTATAGGGCAACTATTAACTATGGCTACACCTTC. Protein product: CASSCHSYRATINYGYTF. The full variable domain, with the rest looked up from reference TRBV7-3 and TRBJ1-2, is GAGVSQTPSNKVTEKGKYVELRCDPISGHTALYWYRQSLGQGPEFLIYFQGTGAADDSGLPNDRFFAVRPEGSVSTLKIQRTERGDSAVYLCASSCHSYRATINYGYTFGSGTRLTVV.

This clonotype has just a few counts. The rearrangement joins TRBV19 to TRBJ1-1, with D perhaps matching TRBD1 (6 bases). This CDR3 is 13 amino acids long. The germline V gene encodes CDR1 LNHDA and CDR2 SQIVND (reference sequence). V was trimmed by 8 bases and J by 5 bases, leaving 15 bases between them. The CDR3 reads CASSTGRGTEAFF. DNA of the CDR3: TGTGCCAGTTCTACAGGGCGGGGGACTGAAGCTTTCTTT.

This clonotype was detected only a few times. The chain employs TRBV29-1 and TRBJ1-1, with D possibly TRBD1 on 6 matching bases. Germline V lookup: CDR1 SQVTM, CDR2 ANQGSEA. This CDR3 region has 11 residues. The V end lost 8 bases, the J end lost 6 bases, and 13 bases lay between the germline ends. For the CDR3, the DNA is TGCAGCCCCGGGGGGCAGGCTGAAGCTTTCTTT. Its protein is CSPGGQAEAFF.

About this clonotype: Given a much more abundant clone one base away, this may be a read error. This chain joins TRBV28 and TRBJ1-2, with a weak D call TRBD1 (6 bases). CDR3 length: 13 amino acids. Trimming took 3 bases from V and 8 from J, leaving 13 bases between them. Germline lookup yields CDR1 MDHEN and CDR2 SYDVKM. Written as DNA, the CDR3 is TGTGCCAGCAGTTTCGGGGGGCGTGACGGCTACACCTTC. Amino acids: CASSFGGRDGYTF.

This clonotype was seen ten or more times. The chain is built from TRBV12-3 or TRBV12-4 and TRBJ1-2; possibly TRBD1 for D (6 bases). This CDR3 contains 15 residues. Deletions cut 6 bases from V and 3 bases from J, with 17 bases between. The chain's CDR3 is CASSPRAGGDYGYTF. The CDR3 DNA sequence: TGTGCCAGCAGCCCCCGGGCGGGGGGCGACTATGGCTACACCTTC.

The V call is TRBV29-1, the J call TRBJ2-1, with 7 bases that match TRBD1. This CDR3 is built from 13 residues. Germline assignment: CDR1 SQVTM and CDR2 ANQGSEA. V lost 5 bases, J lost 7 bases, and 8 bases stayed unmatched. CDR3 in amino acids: CSVYTGESNEQFF. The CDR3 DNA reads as TGCAGCGTTTACACAGGGGAGTCGAATGAGCAGTTCTTC.

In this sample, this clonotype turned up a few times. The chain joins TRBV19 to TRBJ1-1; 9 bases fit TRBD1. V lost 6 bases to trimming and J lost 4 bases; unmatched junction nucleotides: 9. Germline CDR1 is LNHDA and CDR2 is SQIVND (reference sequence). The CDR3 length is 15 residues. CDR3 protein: CASSYSGTGSTEAFF. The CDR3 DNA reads TGTGCCAGTAGCTACTCCGGGACAGGGAGCACTGAAGCTTTCTTT. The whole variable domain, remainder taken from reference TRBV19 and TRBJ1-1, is DGGITQSPKYLFRKEGQNVTLSCEQNLNHDAMYWYRQDPGQGLRLIYYSQIVNDFQKGDIAEGYSVSREKKESFPLTVTSAQKNPTAFYLCASSYSGTGSTEAFFGQGTRLTVV.

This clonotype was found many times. The CDR3: CASSALEDTQYF. In nucleotides, the CDR3 is TGTGCCAGCAGTGCCCTCGAAGATACGCAGTATTTT. This sequence joins TRBV27 and TRBJ2-3; no firm D call. Trimming took 5 bases from V and 5 from J, leaving 8 bases between them. Germline CDR1 reads MNHEY; CDR2 reads SMNVEV (reference sequence). The CDR3 extends over 12 amino acids.

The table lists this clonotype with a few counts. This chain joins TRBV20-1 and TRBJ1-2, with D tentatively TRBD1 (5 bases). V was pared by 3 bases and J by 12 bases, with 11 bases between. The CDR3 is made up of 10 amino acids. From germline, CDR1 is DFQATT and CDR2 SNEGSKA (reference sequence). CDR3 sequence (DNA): TGCAGTGCTAGTTTGGGGGAACACACCTTC. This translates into CSASLGEHTF.

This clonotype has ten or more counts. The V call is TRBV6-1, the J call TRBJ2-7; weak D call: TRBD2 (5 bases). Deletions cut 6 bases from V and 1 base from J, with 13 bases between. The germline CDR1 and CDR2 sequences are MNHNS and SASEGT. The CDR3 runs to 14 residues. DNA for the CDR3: TGTGCCAGCAGCTATACGGGGTTATCCTACGAGCAGTACTTC. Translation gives CASSYTGLSYEQYF.

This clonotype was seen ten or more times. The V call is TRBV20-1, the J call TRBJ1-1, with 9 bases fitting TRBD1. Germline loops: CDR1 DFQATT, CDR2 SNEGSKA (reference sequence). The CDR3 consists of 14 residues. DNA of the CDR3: TGCAGGGCCAACAGGGGGCTGGGGAACACTGAAGCTTTCTTT. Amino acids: CRANRGLGNTEAFF.

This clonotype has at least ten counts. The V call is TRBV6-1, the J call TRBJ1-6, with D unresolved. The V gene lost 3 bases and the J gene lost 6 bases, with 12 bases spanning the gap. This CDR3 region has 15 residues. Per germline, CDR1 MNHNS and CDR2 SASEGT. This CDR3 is CASSDWDAGNSPLHF. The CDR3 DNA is TGTGCCAGCAGTGATTGGGATGCGGGTAATTCACCCCTCCACTTT.

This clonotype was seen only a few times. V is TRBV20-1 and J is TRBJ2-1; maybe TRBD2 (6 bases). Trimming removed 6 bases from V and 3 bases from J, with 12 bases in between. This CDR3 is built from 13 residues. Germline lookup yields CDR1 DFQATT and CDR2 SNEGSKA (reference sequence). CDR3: CSAPGLLYNEQFF. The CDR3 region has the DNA TGCAGTGCCCCGGGACTCCTCTACAATGAGCAGTTCTTC.

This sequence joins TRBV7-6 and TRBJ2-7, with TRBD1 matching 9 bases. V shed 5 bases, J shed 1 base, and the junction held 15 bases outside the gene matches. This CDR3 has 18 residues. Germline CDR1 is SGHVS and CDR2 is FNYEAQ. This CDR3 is CASSPFPPGGQGSYEQYF. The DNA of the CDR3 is TGTGCCAGCAGCCCATTCCCCCCCGGGGGACAGGGATCCTACGAGCAGTACTTC.

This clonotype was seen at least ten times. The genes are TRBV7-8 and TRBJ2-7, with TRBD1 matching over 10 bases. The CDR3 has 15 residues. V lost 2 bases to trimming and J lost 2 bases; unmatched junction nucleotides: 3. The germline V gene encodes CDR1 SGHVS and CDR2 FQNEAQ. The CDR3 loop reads CASSLYGTGAYEQYF. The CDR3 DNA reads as TGTGCCAGCAGCTTATACGGGACAGGGGCCTACGAGCAGTACTTC.

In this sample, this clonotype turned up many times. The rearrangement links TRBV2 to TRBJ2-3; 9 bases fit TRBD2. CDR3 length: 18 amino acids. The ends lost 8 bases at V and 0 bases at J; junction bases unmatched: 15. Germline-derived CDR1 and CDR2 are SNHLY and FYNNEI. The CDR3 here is CASRLSLAGPASTDTQYF. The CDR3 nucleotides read TGTGCCAGCCGCCTGTCCCTAGCGGGACCCGCTAGCACAGATACGCAGTATTTT.

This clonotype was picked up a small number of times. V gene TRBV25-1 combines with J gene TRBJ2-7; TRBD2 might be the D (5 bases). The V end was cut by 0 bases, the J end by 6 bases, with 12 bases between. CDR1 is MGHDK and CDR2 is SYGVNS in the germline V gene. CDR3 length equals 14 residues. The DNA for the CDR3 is TGTGCCAGCAGTGAATACTCGACGGGGAGCGAGCAGTACTTC. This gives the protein CASSEYSTGSEQYF.